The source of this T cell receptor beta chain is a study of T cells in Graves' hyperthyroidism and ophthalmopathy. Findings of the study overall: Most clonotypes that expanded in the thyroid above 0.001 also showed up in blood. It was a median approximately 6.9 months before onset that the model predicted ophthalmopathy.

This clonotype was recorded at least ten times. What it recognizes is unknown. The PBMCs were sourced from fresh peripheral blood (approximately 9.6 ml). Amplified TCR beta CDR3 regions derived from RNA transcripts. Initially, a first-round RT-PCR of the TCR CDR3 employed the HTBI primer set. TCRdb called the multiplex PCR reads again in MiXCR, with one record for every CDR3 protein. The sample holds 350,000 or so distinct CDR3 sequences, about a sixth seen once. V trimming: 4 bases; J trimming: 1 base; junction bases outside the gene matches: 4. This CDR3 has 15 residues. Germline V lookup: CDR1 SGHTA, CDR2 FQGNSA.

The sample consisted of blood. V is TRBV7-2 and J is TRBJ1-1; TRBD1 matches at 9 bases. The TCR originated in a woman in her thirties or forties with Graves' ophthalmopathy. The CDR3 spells CASSSTGGANTEAFF. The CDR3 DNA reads TGTGCCAGCAGCTCTACAGGGGGCGCGAACACTGAAGCTTTCTTT.